Listed here is a single T cell receptor (beta chain). Measured with immunoSEQ multiplex PCR; TCRdb has only the in-frame clones, and not every one. The repertoire consists of about 420,000 clones, with roughly 90% occurring once and the leading ten covering 3.6%. This record comes from a study of Ad26.COV2.S vaccination and SARS-CoV-2 variants. Germline CDR1 and CDR2: LGHDT and YNNKEL (reference sequence). V shed 2 bases and J 4 bases; nucleotides not matched to a gene: 9. The CDR3 spans 16 residues. The treatment: 15 to 20 received Ad26.COV2.S at low or high dose, single or two shots; about 5 received placebo; per-sample allocation not given. At day 63 after the first vaccine or placebo injection, samples were drawn.

This clonotype was obtained from a person between 18 and 60 years old who received the Ad26.COV2.S COVID-19 vaccine or a placebo. The sequencing here drew on peripheral blood, taken in a trial of Ad26.COV2.S vaccine versus placebo. The J gene is TRBJ2-5, the V gene TRBV3-1 (or the pseudogene TRBV3-2); TRBD1 agrees at 8 bases. CDR3 amino acids: CASSQQRQGLSETQYF. In nucleotides, the CDR3 is TGTGCCAGCAGCCAACAAAGACAGGGGCTCTCAGAGACCCAGTACTTC.